This is a list of T cell receptor beta chains from one sample in a study of blood T cell repertoires in COVID-19. The data were produced by immunoSEQ multiplex PCR, yet TCRdb's version contains in-frame clones alone and is incomplete. The profile covers about 280,000 clones, with about 82% appearing a single time and more than 4.5% taken by the ten largest. The sample taken for sequencing was peripheral blood. All receptors derive from a man aged 50 to 60 with active or convalescent COVID-19. CDR3s include the opening cysteine and the closing phenylalanine or tryptophan. A D gene is named only where the DNA matches it firmly. Expanded clones are given a class, and other clones once, few, many or no size at all.

CDR3nt,CDR3aa,d_gene,v_gene,j_gene,abundance
TGTGCCAGCAGCTTAAGAGACAGGGGCACAGATACGCAGTATTTT,CASSLRDRGTDTQYF,TRBD1,TRBV11-3,TRBJ2-3,-
TGTGCCAGCAGTAGGGGGAGTGGCACCGGGGAGCTGTTTTTT,CASSRGSGTGELFF,-,TRBV3-1/TRBV3-2,TRBJ2-2,-
TGTGCCAGCAGTCCGACAGGGGCCGTGTTTGGCTACACCTTC,CASSPTGAVFGYTF,TRBD1,TRBV6-2/TRBV6-3,TRBJ1-2,few
TGCAGCGTTCCCCGCCCAGGGGTGGGAAACAATGAGCAGTTCTTC,CSVPRPGVGNNEQFF,-,TRBV29-1,TRBJ2-1,-
TGTGCCAGCAGCCGATTCGACAGGGGGCGTCAACAGCCCCAGCATTTT,CASSRFDRGRQQPQHF,TRBD1,TRBV5-6,TRBJ1-5,-
TGTGCCAGCAGCGAGACTAGCGGAGTCAATGAGCAGTTCTTC,CASSETSGVNEQFF,TRBD2,TRBV5-5,TRBJ2-1,-
TGCAGTGCTAGTTTATATACCCTACTAGCACAAGAGACCCAGTACTTC,CSASLYTLLAQETQYF,-,TRBV20-1,TRBJ2-5,-
TGTGCCAGCAGCTTATTTAGCAGGGATGGATTAGATACGCAGTATTTT,CASSLFSRDGLDTQYF,-,TRBV7-9,TRBJ2-3,-
TGTGCCAGCAGTCGACAGGTGGGGAGCACTGAAGCTTTCTTT,CASSRQVGSTEAFF,-,TRBV2,TRBJ1-1,few
TGTGCCAGCAGTTTGGGAGGGCCCTACGAGCAGTACTTC,CASSLGGPYEQYF,TRBD2,TRBV27,TRBJ2-7,once
TGCGCCAGCAGCCAAGATGGGGCCTGGGGAGAAGCTTTCTTT,CASSQDGAWGEAFF,-,TRBV4-1,TRBJ1-1,-
TGTGCCAGCAGCCCATCACAGGGGGGCTATGGCTACACCTTC,CASSPSQGGYGYTF,TRBD1,TRBV3-1/TRBV3-2,TRBJ1-2,-
TGTGCCAGCAGCTTTTCCGGTCGGACAGAGCAGTACTTC,CASSFSGRTEQYF,-,TRBV7-9,TRBJ2-7,few
TGTGCCAGCAGCGCAGTGGGACAGGGGATGCCCCAGCATTTT,CASSAVGQGMPQHF,TRBD1,TRBV7-2,TRBJ1-5,-
TGTGCCAGCAGTATGGGCGGACAGATCTACAATCAGCCCCAGCATTTT,CASSMGGQIYNQPQHF,-,TRBV28,TRBJ1-5,-
TGTGCCAGCAGCTTGGCGGGAGGGGGAGAGACCCAGTACTTC,CASSLAGGGETQYF,TRBD2,TRBV5-4,TRBJ2-5,few
TGTGCCAGCAGCCGTGCGGTAGGGACAGTTCTATCTGAGGGAGCTTTCTTT,CASSRAVGTVLSEGAFF,TRBD1,TRBV7-6,TRBJ1-1,-
TGCAGTGCGACTCGGGAGACCCAGTACTTC,CSATRETQYF,-,TRBV20-1,TRBJ2-5,-
TGTGCCAGCAGTTACCGGGACAGGGGGCGGAATGAGCAGTTCTTC,CASSYRDRGRNEQFF,TRBD1,TRBV27,TRBJ2-1,-
TGCGCCAGCAGCTTGGGGACAGGGACAGAGACCCAGTACTTC,CASSLGTGTETQYF,TRBD1,TRBV5-1,TRBJ2-5,-
TGTGCCAGCAGTGGGTACAGTAGCAATCAGCCCCAGCATTTT,CASSGYSSNQPQHF,-,TRBV2,TRBJ1-5,-
TGCAGCGTACAAGGCCCAGGTATGAACACTGAAGCTTTCTTT,CSVQGPGMNTEAFF,-,TRBV29-1,TRBJ1-1,-
TGTGCCAGCAACAAAAATAGCGAGAGCTCCTACGAGCAGTACTTC,CASNKNSESSYEQYF,-,TRBV21-1,TRBJ2-7,-
TGTGCCAGCTCCCCAACCGCGGACTACCACGAGCAGTACTTC,CASSPTADYHEQYF,-,TRBV18,TRBJ2-7,-
TGTGCCAGCAGTTACTCCCCGGGTGGGAACTATGGCTACACCTTC,CASSYSPGGNYGYTF,-,TRBV6-6,TRBJ1-2,-
TGTGCCAGCAGGGGGGAGGGCTCCTATAATTCACCCCTCCACTTT,CASRGEGSYNSPLHF,-,TRBV27,TRBJ1-6,-
TGTGCCAGCAGGAAACCAGGGAGGGGAAACCAAGAGACCCAGTACTTC,CASRKPGRGNQETQYF,TRBD2,TRBV28,TRBJ2-5,-
TGTGCCAGTAGTATCAGGGCAACGCAGCCCCAGCATTTT,CASSIRATQPQHF,-,TRBV19,TRBJ1-5,once
TGTGCCAGCAGCCCTCTAACCCGGGGGACGCAGTATTTT,CASSPLTRGTQYF,-,TRBV7-8,TRBJ2-3,-
TGTGCTAGTGGTGACGAAGGAGAACCTTTACAAGAGCAGTACTTC,CASGDEGEPLQEQYF,-,TRBV12-5,TRBJ2-7,-
TGTGCCAGCAGCTCTCGGGGGAGGTATGGCTACACCTTC,CASSSRGRYGYTF,-,TRBV7-2,TRBJ1-2,-
TGCGCCAGCAGCCCCCGAGCGGGAATCGACGAGCAGTACTTC,CASSPRAGIDEQYF,TRBD2,TRBV4-1,TRBJ2-7,-
TGTGCCAGCAGCGCCGGGACTAGTCTTAATGAGCAGTTCTTC,CASSAGTSLNEQFF,TRBD2,TRBV6-5,TRBJ2-1,-
TGTGCCAGCAGCCCAGCCGGGACTAGCAGTTACAATGAGCAGTTCTTC,CASSPAGTSSYNEQFF,TRBD2,TRBV4-2,TRBJ2-1,-
TGTGCCAGCAGCCAACCCGGGGGGGGCCGAGAGACCCAGTACTTC,CASSQPGGGRETQYF,TRBD2,TRBV7-8,TRBJ2-5,-
TGCGCCAGCAGCCAAGATTTGCTACCCAATGAGCAGTTCTTC,CASSQDLLPNEQFF,-,TRBV4-1,TRBJ2-1,-
TGTGCCAGCAGCTTACGACTTGACGGGACAGATACGCAGTATTTT,CASSLRLDGTDTQYF,-,TRBV7-3,TRBJ2-3,once
TGTGCCAGCAGCTCCACAAAGCGACAGGGGGGCTACACCTTC,CASSSTKRQGGYTF,TRBD1,TRBV7-9,TRBJ1-2,-
TGTGCCAGCAGCCCTCGGGGTCAAAACATTCAGTACTTC,CASSPRGQNIQYF,-,TRBV7-9,TRBJ2-4,-
TGTGCCAGCGGGTCCTACAGGGGATTAAAGAATGAGCAGTTCTTC,CASGSYRGLKNEQFF,TRBD1,TRBV2,TRBJ2-1,-